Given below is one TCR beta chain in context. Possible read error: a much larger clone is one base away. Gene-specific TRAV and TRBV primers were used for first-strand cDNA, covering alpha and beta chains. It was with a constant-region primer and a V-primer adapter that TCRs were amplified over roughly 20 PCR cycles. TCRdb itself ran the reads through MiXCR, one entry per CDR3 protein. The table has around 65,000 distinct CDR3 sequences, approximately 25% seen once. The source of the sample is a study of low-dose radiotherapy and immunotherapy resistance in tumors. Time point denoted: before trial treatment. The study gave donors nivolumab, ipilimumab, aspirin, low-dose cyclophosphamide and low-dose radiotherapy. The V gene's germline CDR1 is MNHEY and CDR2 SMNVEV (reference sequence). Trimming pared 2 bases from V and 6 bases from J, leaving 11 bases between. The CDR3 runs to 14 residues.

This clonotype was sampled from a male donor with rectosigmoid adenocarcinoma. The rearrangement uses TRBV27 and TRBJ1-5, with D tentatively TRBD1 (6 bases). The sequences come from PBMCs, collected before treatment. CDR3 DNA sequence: TGTGCCAGCAGTTTAATGCAGGGGACTCAGCCCCAGCATTTT. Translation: CASSLMQGTQPQHF.